The 17 T cell receptor beta chains reported below all come from one sample, sequenced in a study of T-cell reconstitution after alpha-beta-depleted transplantation in children. A library of TCRbeta sequences, prepared with unique molecular identifiers, was generated. TCRdb itself ran the PCR reads through MiXCR, one entry per CDR3 protein. The sample records 350,000 to 500,000 distinct CDR3 sequences, about 40% being singletons. Specimen: PBMCs, collected before TCRalphabeta/CD19-depleted stem cell transplant. These TCRs come from a girl aged 2 to 10 with aplastic anemia, due to receive a stem cell transplant.

Only a few counts were recorded for this clonotype. The V gene is TRBV5-1, the J gene TRBJ2-2, with 8 bases that match TRBD1. From germline, CDR1 is SGHRS and CDR2 YFSETQ. V trimming: 4 bases; J trimming: 2 bases; junction bases outside the gene matches: 4. The CDR3 contains 15 residues. CDR3 residues: CASSRGQANTGELFF. Written as DNA, the CDR3 is TGCGCCAGCAGCCGGGGACAGGCAAACACCGGGGAGCTGTTTTTT.

This clonotype showed up just a few times. V gene TRBV2 combines with J gene TRBJ2-1; 9 bases are a match to TRBD1. V shed 7 bases, J shed 7 bases, and the junction held 2 bases outside the gene matches. Germline values: CDR1 SNHLY, CDR2 FYNNEI. CDR3 length: 12 residues. CDR3 region: CASNDRGNEQFF. The CDR3 bases are TGTGCCAGCAACGACAGGGGGAATGAGCAGTTCTTC.

This clonotype was detected many times. The rearrangement uses TRBV7-9 and TRBJ1-2; the D is unclear. Deletions cut 4 bases from V and 2 bases from J, with 11 bases between. This CDR3 comprises 14 residues. CDR1 is SEHNR and CDR2 is FQNEAQ in the germline V gene (reference sequence). CDR3 DNA sequence: TGTGCCAGCAGCTCGGCTCCGAAGAACTATGGCTACACCTTC. Protein sequence: CASSSAPKNYGYTF.

This sequence joins TRBV29-1 and TRBJ1-1; no reliable D call. The CDR3 extends over 13 amino acids. Germline loops: CDR1 SQVTM, CDR2 ANQGSEA. Trimming left V 3 bases short and J 5 bases short, with 13 bases between. The CDR3, as DNA: TGCAGCGTTGATGGCATCCGGGTGACTGAAGCTTTCTTT. It yields the protein CSVDGIRVTEAFF.

This clonotype was counted between two and nine times. V gene TRBV11-3 combines with J gene TRBJ2-5, with D possibly being TRBD1 or TRBD2 (5 bases each). The germline V and J ends were trimmed by 4 bases and 2 bases, with 8 bases remaining between them. The CDR3 runs 13 residues. Germline V gene data show CDR1 as SGHNT and CDR2 as YENEEA. DNA of the CDR3: TGTGCCAGCAGCTCGGGACGGCAAGAGACCCAGTACTTC. This sequence encodes CASSSGRQETQYF. The variable domain in full, with the rest retrieved from reference TRBV11-3 and TRBJ2-5, is EAGVVQSPRYKIIEKKQPVAFWCNPISGHNTLYWYLQNLGQGPELLIRYENEEAVDDSQLPKDRFSAERLKGVDSTLKIQPAELGDSAVYLCASSSGRQETQYFGPGTRLLVL.

This CDR3 reads CASSLWLAGEADTQYF. Written as DNA, the CDR3 is TGTGCCAGCAGTTTATGGCTAGCGGGAGAGGCAGATACGCAGTATTTT. The rearrangement links TRBV28 to TRBJ2-3, with 10 bases aligning to TRBD2. The CDR3 consists of 16 residues. V shed 0 bases and J 4 bases; nucleotides not matched to a gene: 4. Germline loops: CDR1 MDHEN, CDR2 SYDVKM.

This clonotype was found once. The chain joins TRBV12-3 or TRBV12-4 to TRBJ2-5; tentative D call: TRBD2 (6 bases). Trimming took 5 bases from V and 3 from J, leaving 7 bases between them. The CDR3 sequence is 12 residues long. As DNA, the CDR3 is TGTGCCAGCAGTGGCGGGAAAGAGACCCAGTACTTC. Amino acids: CASSGGKETQYF.

The V gene is TRBV12-3 or TRBV12-4, the J gene TRBJ2-1; D might be TRBD2 (6 bases). Deletions cut 11 bases from V and 3 bases from J, with 11 bases between. The CDR3 runs to 12 residues. The CDR3 sequence: CADGGGYNEQFF. The CDR3 nucleotides are TGTGCCGACGGGGGAGGCTACAATGAGCAGTTCTTC.

The chain carries TRBV12-3 or TRBV12-4 and TRBJ2-5; 7 positions match TRBD1. V shed 1 base and J 2 bases; nucleotides not matched to a gene: 4. CDR3 length equals 15 residues. CDR3 residues: CASSLEGRGQETQYF. In DNA form, the CDR3 reads TGTGCCAGCAGTTTAGAGGGCAGGGGGCAAGAGACCCAGTACTTC.

In DNA, the CDR3 is TGTGCCAGCAGTTTACTAGCGGGAGGGCATAAGCAGTTCTTC. It translates to CASSLLAGGHKQFF. V gene TRBV28 combines with J gene TRBJ2-1, with 12 bases that match TRBD2. This CDR3 is built from 14 residues. The V gene end was trimmed by 2 bases and the J gene end by 11 bases; junction bases not matched to a gene: 4. Per the germline V gene, CDR1 is MDHEN and CDR2 is SYDVKM.

The chain recombines TRBV3-1 with TRBJ2-3, with TRBD2 matching 9 bases. The CDR3 has 15 residues. V lost 4 bases and J lost 2; bases outside the gene matches: 4. CDR1 and CDR2 (germline): LGHDT, YNNKEL (reference sequence). CDR3 amino acids: CASSRRLAATDTQYF. CDR3 DNA: TGTGCCAGCAGCCGAAGACTAGCGGCCACAGATACGCAGTATTTT.

This clonotype was counted many times. The CDR3 bases are TGCAGTGCTAGCGGGGGATCTAGCACAGATACGCAGTATTTT. This encodes CSASGGSSTDTQYF. J is TRBJ2-3 and V is TRBV20-1; D possibly corresponds to TRBD2 (6 bases). The V and J ends lost 3 bases and 0 bases respectively, with 10 bases between them. Germline-derived CDR1 and CDR2 are DFQATT and SNEGSKA (reference sequence). The CDR3 consists of 14 residues.

Ten or more counts support this clonotype. This chain links TRBV27 with TRBJ2-7; a possible D gene is TRBD1 (5 bases). The CDR3 has 14 residues. Trimming cost V 5 bases and J 9 bases, with 20 bases left between them. Germline CDR1 and CDR2: MNHEY and SMNVEV (reference sequence). The CDR3 spells CASSPGPTASVQYF. In nucleotides, the CDR3 is TGTGCCAGCAGTCCGGGCCCGACAGCCTCTGTGCAGTACTTC.

The J gene is TRBJ2-7, the V gene TRBV5-1; 7 positions agree with TRBD1. Germline V gene lookup returns CDR1 SGHRS and CDR2 YFSETQ. J gave up 2 bases and V 3 bases, and 5 bases lay outside the gene matches. This CDR3 contains 14 residues. Here the CDR3 reads CASSSQGVTYEQYF. CDR3 in DNA: TGCGCCAGCAGCTCGCAGGGGGTAACCTACGAGCAGTACTTC. Supplemented by reference TRBV5-1 and TRBJ2-7, the full variable domain reads KAGVTQTPRYLIKTRGQQVTLSCSPISGHRSVSWYQQTPGQGLQFLFEYFSETQRNKGNFPGRFSGRQFSNSRSEMNVSTLELGDSALYLCASSSQGVTYEQYFGPGTRLTVT.

This clonotype was seen a handful of times. The chain has TRBV9 and TRBJ1-4; no reliable D call. From germline, CDR1 is SGDLS and CDR2 YYNGEE. The CDR3 runs to 15 residues. V gave up 4 bases and J gave up 0 bases, with 10 bases separating them. CDR3 protein: CASSLGRATNEKLFF. The DNA for the CDR3 is TGTGCCAGCAGCCTCGGACGGGCAACTAATGAAAAACTGTTTTTT.

In this sample, this clonotype turned up many times. The chain links TRBV3-1 to TRBJ2-7; 7 bases align to TRBD2. CDR3 length: 15 residues. V dropped 0 bases and J dropped 2; count of bases not matched to a gene: 4. Looked up from germline, CDR1 is LGHDT and CDR2 is YNNKEL (reference sequence). The CDR3 nucleotides are TGTGCCAGCAGCCAAGACGGGGGAGGGCCCTACGAGCAGTACTTC. Its protein product is CASSQDGGGPYEQYF.

The chain carries TRBV4-3 and TRBJ2-2; maybe TRBD2 (6 bases). Trimming took off 4 bases at V and 0 bases at J, with 15 bases between the two ends. Per the germline V gene, CDR1 is LGHNA and CDR2 is YSLEER. The CDR3 is made up of 17 amino acids. CDR3 bases: TGCGCCAGCAGCCCTCGTAATCTAGCGCCGAACACCGGGGAGCTGTTTTTT. As protein: CASSPRNLAPNTGELFF.